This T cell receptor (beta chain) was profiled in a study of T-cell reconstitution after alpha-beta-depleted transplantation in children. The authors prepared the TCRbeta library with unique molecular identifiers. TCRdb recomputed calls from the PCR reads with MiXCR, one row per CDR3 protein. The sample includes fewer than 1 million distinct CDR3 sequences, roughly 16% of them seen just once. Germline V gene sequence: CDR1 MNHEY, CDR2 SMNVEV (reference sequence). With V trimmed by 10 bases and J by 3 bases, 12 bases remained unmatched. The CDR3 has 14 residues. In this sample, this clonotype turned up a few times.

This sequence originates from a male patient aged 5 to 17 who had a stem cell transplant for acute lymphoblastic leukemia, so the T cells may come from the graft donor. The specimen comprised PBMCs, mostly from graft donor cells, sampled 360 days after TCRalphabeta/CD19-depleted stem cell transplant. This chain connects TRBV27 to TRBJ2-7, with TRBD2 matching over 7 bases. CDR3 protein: CATREQGRGYEQYF. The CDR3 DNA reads TGTGCCACCAGAGAACAAGGGAGGGGCTACGAGCAGTACTTC.